This record looks at one T cell receptor (beta chain) sequence and its context. Antigen: not known. Produced via immunoSEQ multiplex PCR; TCRdb's table is partial and in-frame only. The data show under 200,000 clones, about 90% seen once. Germline CDR1 reads SGDLS; CDR2 reads YYNGEE. Trimming left V 2 bases short and J 9 bases short, with 15 bases between. CDR3 length: 15 residues. The sample originates from a study of cytomegalovirus exposure and HLA in healthy donors. Study-level points and caveats: Some TCR beta chains (164 of them) were listed as cytomegalovirus-associated.

This sequence joins TRBV9 and TRBJ1-6; D is unclear. Sequenced input: PBMCs. The TCR sequence derives from a young woman in good health and CMV-seropositive. The CDR3 sequence is CASSVSPETGSPLHF. CDR3 coding DNA: TGTGCCAGCAGCGTCTCACCGGAGACGGGTTCACCCCTCCACTTT.